This TCR beta chain originates from a study of T-cell memory formation after mild COVID-19. V lost 5 bases and J lost 6; bases outside the gene matches: 6. The CDR3 is 14 amino acids. The table lists this clonotype with a few counts. Its antigen is unidentified. Findings and limits, study-wide: Clones contracting across day 15 to 85 had a balanced CD4/CD8 profile; later expanding clones leaned CD4+.

Using its own MiXCR run on the 5' RACE reads, TCRdb lists one record per CDR3 protein. This sample carries some 340,000 distinct CDR3 sequences, roughly 13% of them seen once, and the ten largest clones take 20% to 25%. This sequence was found in a man aged 18 to 29 who had mild COVID-19 (a few samples of this study predate the infection). Cell type and time point are not known. This chain connects TRBV12-3 or TRBV12-4 to TRBJ2-2, with 7 bases lining up with TRBD1. The sequencing sample was made of PBMCs or a T cell subset sorted from them (not recorded which). The CDR3 DNA is TGTGCCAGCAGTATACAGGGGTCGTCCGGGGAGCTGTTTTTT. Protein sequence: CASSIQGSSGELFF.